The 14 T cell receptor beta chains presented below share a single source sample, sequenced in a study of T cells after yellow fever vaccination. MiXCR, applied by TCRdb to the 5' RACE reads, yields one record per CDR3 protein. Of approximately 550,000 distinct CDR3 sequences in the sample, over 15% were seen once. The source material was PBMCs, sampled 15 days after the yellow fever booster vaccination. The receptors stem from a man aged 25-45 years who received the YFV17D yellow fever vaccine.

The V gene is TRBV20-1, the J gene TRBJ2-7; TRBD2 might be the D (6 bases). Germline V gene lookup returns CDR1 DFQATT and CDR2 SNEGSKA (reference sequence). The germline V and J ends were trimmed by 0 bases and 5 bases, with 17 bases remaining between them. The CDR3 is made up of 15 amino acids. CDR3 sequence reads: CSARDLRGRVDEQYF. CDR3 nucleotides: TGCAGTGCTAGAGATCTGCGGGGTAGGGTGGACGAGCAGTACTTC.

The chain carries TRBV5-1 and TRBJ1-1, with D perhaps matching TRBD1 (5 bases). Germline CDR1 SGHRS, CDR2 YFSETQ. Trimming shortened V by 5 bases and J by 0 bases, and 8 bases separated the two germline ends. The CDR3 contains 13 residues. The CDR3 spells CASRGEVNTEAFF. Written as DNA, the CDR3 is TGCGCCAGCAGGGGGGAAGTGAACACTGAAGCTTTCTTT.

This clonotype turned up a few times. This chain links TRBV5-1 with TRBJ2-3; D not certain. Germline CDR1 SGHRS, CDR2 YFSETQ. This CDR3 comprises 14 residues. Trimming removed 3 bases at V and 0 bases at J, with 8 bases between. CDR3 residues: CASSSASSTDTQYF. In DNA form, the CDR3 reads TGCGCCAGCAGCTCGGCATCTAGCACAGATACGCAGTATTTT. Filled out from reference TRBV5-1 and TRBJ2-3, the complete variable domain reads KAGVTQTPRYLIKTRGQQVTLSCSPISGHRSVSWYQQTPGQGLQFLFEYFSETQRNKGNFPGRFSGRQFSNSRSEMNVSTLELGDSALYLCASSSASSTDTQYFGPGTRLTVL.

This clonotype has only a few counts. The chain uses TRBV5-1 and TRBJ1-1; the D is unclear. V was pared by 2 bases and J by 4 bases, with 9 bases between. Germline-derived CDR1 and CDR2 are SGHRS and YFSETQ. CDR3 size: 13 residues. CDR3 sequence: CASSFLGFTEAFF. CDR3 bases: TGCGCCAGCAGCTTTTTAGGGTTCACTGAAGCTTTCTTT. Complete variable domain (other parts from reference TRBV5-1 and TRBJ1-1): KAGVTQTPRYLIKTRGQQVTLSCSPISGHRSVSWYQQTPGQGLQFLFEYFSETQRNKGNFPGRFSGRQFSNSRSEMNVSTLELGDSALYLCASSFLGFTEAFFGQGTRLTVV.

This clonotype has at least ten counts. The chain is built from TRBV6-5 and TRBJ2-7; no clear D gene. CDR1 is MNHEY, CDR2 SVGAGI, per germline. CDR3 length: 12 residues. Trimming stripped 0 bases from V and 7 bases from J, with 7 bases between. Here the CDR3 DNA reads TGTGCCAGCAGTTACTCCGGACGGGAGCAGTACTTC. Its protein product is CASSYSGREQYF.

This chain joins TRBV24-1 and TRBJ1-2; D might be TRBD1 (5 bases). Germline V CDR1 and CDR2: KGHDR, SFDVKD. The CDR3 spans 13 residues. Deletions cut 10 bases from V and 4 bases from J, with 15 bases between. The CDR3 loop reads CATTHPRGYGYTF. The CDR3 nucleotides are TGTGCCACTACTCATCCGAGGGGCTATGGCTACACCTTC.

The chain has TRBV28 and TRBJ2-2; 16 bases align to TRBD2. This CDR3 comprises 19 residues. CDR1 MDHEN and CDR2 SYDVKM come from the germline V gene. V was clipped by 6 bases and J by 0 bases; unmatched bases: 7. CDR3 sequence reads: CASRQMGLAGGPNTGELFF. The DNA for the CDR3 is TGTGCCAGCAGACAAATGGGACTAGCGGGAGGGCCGAACACCGGGGAGCTGTTTTTT.

The chain has TRBV6-1 and TRBJ2-2; 8 bases map to TRBD1. The CDR3 has 14 residues. The V and J ends lost 5 bases and 6 bases, in that order; junction bases with no gene match: 5. Germline CDR1 is MNHNS and CDR2 is SASEGT. CDR3 protein: CASSTRTGSGELFF. DNA for the CDR3: TGTGCCAGCAGTACGAGGACAGGGTCCGGGGAGCTGTTTTTT.

There are a few counts of this clonotype. The chain joins TRBV28 to TRBJ2-7, with TRBD2 matching 7 bases. The CDR3 is made up of 16 amino acids. Germline loops: CDR1 MDHEN, CDR2 SYDVKM. V trimming: 5 bases; J trimming: 7 bases; junction bases outside the gene matches: 17. CDR3 DNA sequence: TGTGCCAGCAGTCCGTCGGCAGCGGGACGACCCTGGGAGCAGTACTTC. Encoded protein: CASSPSAAGRPWEQYF.

This clonotype was seen a few times. The V and J genes are TRBV20-1 and TRBJ2-7; 13 nucleotides align to TRBD2. Trimming took 1 base from V and 5 from J; bases not matched to a gene: 17. The CDR3 totals 19 residues. CDR1 is DFQATT, CDR2 SNEGSKA, per germline (reference sequence). The CDR3 DNA is TGCAGTGCTAGAGCCCCTACCGGGACTAGCGGGACGATAGCGAACGAGCAGTACTTC. Translating gives CSARAPTGTSGTIANEQYF.

The J gene is TRBJ1-2, the V gene TRBV4-3, with D perhaps matching TRBD1 (6 bases). Germline CDR1 reads LGHNA; CDR2 reads YSLEER. V gave up 4 bases and J gave up 7 bases, with 22 bases separating them. The CDR3 is 16 amino acids. This CDR3 is CASSPGLGGGSAGYTF. Written as DNA, the CDR3 is TGCGCCAGCAGCCCCGGTCTTGGAGGGGGGTCCGCTGGCTACACCTTC.

This clonotype was counted between two and nine times. The rearrangement uses TRBV30 and TRBJ2-7; 7 bases agree with TRBD1. This CDR3 region has 15 residues. CDR1 and CDR2 (germline): GTSNPN, SVGIG (reference sequence). Trimming cost V 3 bases and J 2 bases; bases outside gene matches: 10. The CDR3 reads CAWSPKGTVPYEQYF. For the CDR3, the DNA is TGTGCCTGGAGCCCTAAGGGGACAGTTCCCTACGAGCAGTACTTC.

The chain couples TRBV6-2 or TRBV6-3 to TRBJ1-5, with D possibly matching TRBD1 (5 bases). CDR3 length: 13 residues. V lost 6 bases and J lost 5, with 11 bases in between. Germline V gene sequence: CDR1 MNHEY, CDR2 SVGEGT. CDR3 sequence: CASRPDSYQPQHF. The CDR3, as DNA: TGTGCCAGCAGACCCGACAGCTATCAGCCCCAGCATTTT.

The rearrangement joins TRBV6-1 to TRBJ1-5; D ambiguous. This CDR3 contains 14 residues. The V gene's germline CDR1 is MNHNS and CDR2 SASEGT. The ends were cut back, 6 bases at V and 0 bases at J, with 9 bases in the middle. The DNA for the CDR3 is TGTGCCAGCAGCCTCTACCGTAGCAATCAGCCCCAGCATTTT. Protein: CASSLYRSNQPQHF.